The 13 T cell receptor beta chains listed next were all sequenced from one sample in a study of spatial heterogeneity in lung cancer. Time point specified: blood at routine non-recurrence follow-up after resection. Whole RNA was taken from tumor, nontumor lung or frozen PBMC; it was then sequenced unsorted. TCRdb re-analysed the 5' RACE reads in MiXCR, keeping a single row per CDR3 protein. The profile shows around 30,000 distinct CDR3 sequences, roughly 6% of them singletons. The sample was PBMCs, taken at follow-up. These receptors originate from a male donor with early-stage non-small cell lung cancer.

This clonotype was seen a handful of times. The junction departs from germline at one end; a sequencing error may be responsible. This rearrangement joins TRBV20-1 to TRBJ2-1, with 7 bases lining up with TRBD2. Germline-derived CDR1 and CDR2 are DFQATT and SNEGSKA (reference sequence). The CDR3 has 14 residues. The CDR3 DNA reads TGCAGTGCAAGAGCGGGGCCTTCCTACAATGAGCAGTTCTTC. This codes for CSARAGPSYNEQFF.

J is TRBJ2-1 and V is TRBV6-2 or TRBV6-3; D not resolved. The CDR3 runs 16 residues. V was cut by 7 bases and J by 0 bases, with 16 bases left in between. Germline V gene sequence: CDR1 MNHEY, CDR2 SVGEGT. As DNA, the CDR3 is TGTGCCAGCACCGCCTACACCTTAAGCTCCTACAATGAGCAGTTCTTC. This gives the protein CASTAYTLSSYNEQFF.

This clonotype was picked up a small number of times. The chain couples TRBV20-1 to TRBJ1-1, with D unclear. The ends were cut back, 3 bases at V and 0 bases at J, with 8 bases in the middle. Looked up from germline, CDR1 is DFQATT and CDR2 is SNEGSKA (reference sequence). This CDR3 spans 13 amino acids. CDR3 sequence reads: CSASNSLNTEAFF. In DNA, the CDR3 is TGCAGTGCTAGTAACAGTCTGAACACTGAAGCTTTCTTT.

The gene calls are TRBV6-2 or TRBV6-3 and TRBJ2-2; D is undetermined. This CDR3 has 17 residues. Germline CDR1 reads MNHEY; CDR2 reads SVGEGT. The V end was cut by 2 bases, the J end by 4 bases, with 17 bases between. The CDR3, as DNA: TGTGCCAGCAGTTACGGGTGGCGCAAGGGCGGCACCGGGGAGCTGTTTTTT. Amino acid sequence: CASSYGWRKGGTGELFF.

This clonotype was observed a handful of times. The chain recombines TRBV7-3 with TRBJ1-1; TRBD1 is a possible D gene (5 bases). CDR1 and CDR2 from the germline V gene are SGHTA and FQGTGA. The CDR3 is 13 residues long. Trimming stripped 3 bases from V and 3 bases from J, with 8 bases between. This CDR3 reads CASSFQGDTEAFF. The DNA for the CDR3 is TGTGCCAGCAGCTTTCAGGGAGACACTGAAGCTTTCTTT.

This clonotype was recorded at least ten times. V is TRBV5-5 and J is TRBJ1-2, with a tentative D call TRBD1 (6 bases). Germline V gene lookup returns CDR1 SGHKS and CDR2 YYEKEE (reference sequence). Trimming removed 3 bases at V and 6 bases at J, with 9 bases between. The CDR3 loop spans 12 amino acids. DNA for the CDR3: TGTGCCAGCAGCTGGAACAGGGATGGCTACACCTTC. Residues: CASSWNRDGYTF.

This clonotype appeared a few times. This chain joins TRBV14 and TRBJ2-7; D is uncertain. The CDR3 runs 14 residues. In germline, CDR1 is SGHDN, CDR2 FVKESK. Trimming pared 0 bases from V and 3 bases from J, leaving 9 bases between. Written as DNA, the CDR3 is TGTGCCAGCAGCCAAGATTGGGCGCGCTACGAGCAGTACTTC. Translation gives CASSQDWARYEQYF.

In its sample, this clonotype was seen a few times. The chain joins TRBV3-1 to TRBJ2-2; possible D gene TRBD1, 6 bases. Germline values: CDR1 LGHDT, CDR2 YNNKEL (reference sequence). The CDR3 is 15 residues long. The V end lost 4 bases, the J end lost 1 base, and 10 bases lay between the germline ends. The CDR3 coding sequence is TGTGCCAGCAGCCCGAACAGGGTGAACACCGGGGAGCTGTTTTTT. Protein sequence: CASSPNRVNTGELFF.

This clonotype was observed at least ten times. The chain carries TRBV5-1 and TRBJ2-1, with 9 bases that match TRBD2. Trimming at V came to 4 bases and at J to 3 bases, leaving 5 bases not matched to a gene. The CDR3 length is 15 residues. Germline V gene lookup returns CDR1 SGHRS and CDR2 YFSETQ. The DNA for the CDR3 is TGCGCCAGCAGCGTGCGGGAGGGGAGCTACAATGAGCAGTTCTTC. The encoded protein is CASSVREGSYNEQFF.

Ten or more counts support this clonotype. V gene TRBV2 combines with J gene TRBJ2-5; D gene ambiguous. The germline gives CDR1 SNHLY, CDR2 FYNNEI. This CDR3 is built from 11 residues. The V end lost 5 bases, the J end lost 5 bases, and 6 bases lay between the germline ends. The CDR3 nucleotides read TGTGCCAGCAGTCCTAGGGAGACCCAGTACTTC. This encodes CASSPRETQYF.

This clonotype occurred many times. The chain is built from TRBV30 and TRBJ2-4; possibly TRBD2 for D (5 bases). Trimming removed 3 bases from V and 9 bases from J, with 18 bases in between. This CDR3 has 14 residues. Germline CDR1 is GTSNPN and CDR2 is SVGIG (reference sequence). The CDR3 reads CAWSLPGVSGIQYF. CDR3 DNA: TGTGCCTGGAGCCTCCCCGGAGTGAGCGGCATTCAGTACTTC.

Many counts were recorded for this clonotype. The chain links TRBV5-1 to TRBJ2-1; the match to TRBD1 covers 7 bases. Trimming removed 5 bases from V and 4 bases from J; junction bases left unmatched: 3. The CDR3 runs to 13 residues. Germline assignment: CDR1 SGHRS and CDR2 YFSETQ. The CDR3 loop reads CASSLTGYNEQFF. CDR3 bases: TGCGCCAGCAGTTTGACAGGGTACAATGAGCAGTTCTTC.

This CDR3 is CASSLLLPEQFF. The CDR3 DNA is TGTGCCAGCAGCTTATTGCTTCCTGAGCAGTTCTTC. The chain links TRBV7-8 to TRBJ2-1; D uncertain. This CDR3 has 12 amino acids. V lost 2 bases, J lost 9 bases, and 8 bases lay in between. The germline V gene encodes CDR1 SGHVS and CDR2 FQNEAQ.